These 7 T cell receptor beta chains originate from one sample sequenced in a study of blood T cells in healthy people across ages. Next came a second PCR, run for about 7 to 11 cycles, which used a sample-barcoded 5' primer along with a J-beta primer mix. TCRdb called the 5' RACE reads again in MiXCR, with one record for every CDR3 protein. The sample gives 1.5 million to 2 million distinct CDR3 sequences, just under 50% of which show up once; 2.1% is in the top ten. Sequenced sample: blood. The receptors derive from a woman between 40 and 55 years old in good health.

The chain links TRBV11-2 to TRBJ1-1, with D perhaps matching TRBD1 (6 bases). Trimming shortened V by 5 bases and J by 9 bases, and 16 bases separated the two germline ends. The CDR3 runs to 13 residues. Germline assignment: CDR1 SGHAT and CDR2 FQNNGV. CDR3 in DNA: TGTGCCAGCAGCGCAAGGGGCAGGGGAAAAGCTTTCTTT. This codes for CASSARGRGKAFF.

The J gene is TRBJ2-1, the V gene TRBV6-1, with 15 positions matching TRBD2. The germline gives CDR1 MNHNS, CDR2 SASEGT. Unmatched junction bases numbered 8, after V lost 4 bases and J lost 7 bases. The CDR3 spans 17 residues. The CDR3 DNA sequence: TGTGCCAGCAGTGTTGGAGGACTAGCGGGGGGGACGAATGAGCAGTTCTTC. Residues: CASSVGGLAGGTNEQFF.

The V and J genes are TRBV28 and TRBJ1-5; 7 positions agree with TRBD1. The CDR3 totals 16 residues. The junction had 15 bases not matched to a gene; V was cut back by 5 bases and J by 8 bases. Germline V gene sequence: CDR1 MDHEN, CDR2 SYDVKM. This CDR3 reads CASSLPGGQARKPQHF. As DNA, the CDR3 is TGTGCCAGCAGTCTCCCCGGCGGACAGGCCAGGAAGCCCCAGCATTTT. Variable domain in full (rest from reference TRBV28 and TRBJ1-5): DVKVTQSSRYLVKRTGEKVFLECVQDMDHENMFWYRQDPGLGLRLIYFSYDVKMKEKGDIPEGYSVSREKKERFSLILESASTNQTSMYLCASSLPGGQARKPQHFGDGTRLSIL.

This clonotype was picked up many times. The rearrangement joins TRBV4-3 to TRBJ2-5, with 9 bases identical to TRBD2. The CDR3 totals 19 residues. V lost 1 base and J lost 0; bases outside the gene matches: 12. Germline CDR1 and CDR2: LGHNA and YSLEER. CDR3: CASSQGPSEASGDQETQYF. Here the CDR3 DNA reads TGCGCCAGCAGCCAAGGTCCGAGTGAGGCTAGCGGGGACCAAGAGACCCAGTACTTC.

J is TRBJ2-4 and V is TRBV12-3 or TRBV12-4, with 10 positions matching TRBD1. Matching the DNA end better, TRBJ2-7 makes the J call doubtful. The CDR3 has 15 amino acids. The CDR3 protein is CASSLGDRGQGEQYF. CDR3 in DNA: TGTGCCAGCAGTTTAGGCGACAGGGGGCAAGGCGAGCAGTACTTC.

Worth noting for this clonotype: One junction end disagrees with the germline gene, perhaps due to a read error. This chain uses TRBV7-7 with TRBJ2-1; 8 bases match TRBD1. The CDR3 is 12 amino acids. The germline V gene encodes CDR1 SSHAT and CDR2 FNYEAQ (reference sequence). The CDR3 bases are TGTGCTAGCAGCCCAGGGACAGGTCTGCAGTTCTTC. As protein: CASSPGTGLQFF.

This rearrangement joins TRBV4-3 to TRBJ1-5, with 8 bases identical to TRBD1. Germline V gives CDR1 LGHNA, CDR2 YSLEER. CDR3 length: 15 amino acids. V lost 1 base and J lost 5; bases outside the gene matches: 4. The CDR3 DNA reads as TGCGCCAGCAGCCAAGGGACAGGGCAGGATCAGCCCCAGCATTTT. Translating it yields CASSQGTGQDQPQHF.